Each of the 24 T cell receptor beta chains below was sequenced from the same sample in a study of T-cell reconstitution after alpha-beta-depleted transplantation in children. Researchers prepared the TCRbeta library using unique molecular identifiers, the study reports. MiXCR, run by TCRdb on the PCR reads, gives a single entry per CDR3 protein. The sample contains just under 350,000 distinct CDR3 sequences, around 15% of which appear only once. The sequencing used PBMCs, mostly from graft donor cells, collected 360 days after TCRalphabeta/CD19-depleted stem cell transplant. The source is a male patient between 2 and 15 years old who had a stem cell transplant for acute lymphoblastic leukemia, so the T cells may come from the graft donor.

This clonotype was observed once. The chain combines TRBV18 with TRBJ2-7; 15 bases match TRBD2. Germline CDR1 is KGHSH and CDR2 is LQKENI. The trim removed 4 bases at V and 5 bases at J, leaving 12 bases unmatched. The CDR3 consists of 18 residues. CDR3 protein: CASSLSAGTSGRTHEQYF. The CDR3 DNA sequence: TGTGCCAGCTCACTGTCGGCCGGGACTAGCGGGAGGACCCACGAGCAGTACTTC.

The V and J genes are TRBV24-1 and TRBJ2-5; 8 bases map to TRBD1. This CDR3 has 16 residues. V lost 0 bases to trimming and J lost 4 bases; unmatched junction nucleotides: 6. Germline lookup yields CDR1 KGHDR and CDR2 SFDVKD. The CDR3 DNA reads TGTGCCACCAGTGATTTGCGGGCAGGGGGCGGAGAGACCCAGTACTTC. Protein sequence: CATSDLRAGGGETQYF.

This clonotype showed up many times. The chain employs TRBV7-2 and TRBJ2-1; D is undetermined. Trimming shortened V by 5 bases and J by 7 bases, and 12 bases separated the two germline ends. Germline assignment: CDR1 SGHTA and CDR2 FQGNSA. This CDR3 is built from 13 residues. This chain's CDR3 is CASSPAWGNEQFF. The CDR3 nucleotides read TGTGCCAGCAGCCCCGCCTGGGGAAATGAGCAGTTCTTC.

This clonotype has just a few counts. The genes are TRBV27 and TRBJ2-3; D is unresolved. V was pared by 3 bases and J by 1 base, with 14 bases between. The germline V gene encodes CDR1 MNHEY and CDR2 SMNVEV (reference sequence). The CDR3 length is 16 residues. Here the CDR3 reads CASSFLTPGGTDTQYF. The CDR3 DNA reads TGTGCCAGCAGTTTCTTAACCCCTGGGGGCACAGATACGCAGTATTTT.

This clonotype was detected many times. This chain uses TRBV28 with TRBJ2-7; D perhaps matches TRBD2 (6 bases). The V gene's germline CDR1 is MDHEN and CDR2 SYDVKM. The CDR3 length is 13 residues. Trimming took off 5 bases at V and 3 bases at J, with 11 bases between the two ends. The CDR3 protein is CASSPGVFYEQYF. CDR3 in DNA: TGTGCCAGCAGTCCGGGGGTCTTCTACGAGCAGTACTTC.

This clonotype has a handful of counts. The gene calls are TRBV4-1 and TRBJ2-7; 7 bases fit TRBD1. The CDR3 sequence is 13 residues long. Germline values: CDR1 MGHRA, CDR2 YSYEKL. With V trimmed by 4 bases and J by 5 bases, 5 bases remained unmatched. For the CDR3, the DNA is TGCGCCAGCAGCCTCTACGACAGGGACGAGCAGTACTTC. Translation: CASSLYDRDEQYF.

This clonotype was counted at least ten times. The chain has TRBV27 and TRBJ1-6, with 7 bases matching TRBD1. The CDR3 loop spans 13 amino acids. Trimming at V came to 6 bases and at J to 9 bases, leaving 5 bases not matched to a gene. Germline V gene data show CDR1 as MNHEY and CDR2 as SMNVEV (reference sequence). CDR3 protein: CASSPTGSSPLHF. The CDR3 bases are TGTGCCAGCAGCCCGACAGGGAGTTCACCCCTCCACTTT.

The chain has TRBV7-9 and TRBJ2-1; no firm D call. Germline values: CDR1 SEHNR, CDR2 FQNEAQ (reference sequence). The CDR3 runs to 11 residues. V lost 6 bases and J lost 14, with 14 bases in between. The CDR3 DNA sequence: TGTGCCAGCAGTTCAGGCGAGACGGAGTTCTTC. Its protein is CASSSGETEFF.

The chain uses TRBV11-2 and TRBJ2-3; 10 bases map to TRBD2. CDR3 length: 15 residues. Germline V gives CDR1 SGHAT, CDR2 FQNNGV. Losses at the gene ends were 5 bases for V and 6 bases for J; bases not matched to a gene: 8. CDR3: CASSLLASGSDTQYF. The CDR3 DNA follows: TGTGCCAGCAGCCTGCTGGCTAGCGGGAGTGATACGCAGTATTTT.

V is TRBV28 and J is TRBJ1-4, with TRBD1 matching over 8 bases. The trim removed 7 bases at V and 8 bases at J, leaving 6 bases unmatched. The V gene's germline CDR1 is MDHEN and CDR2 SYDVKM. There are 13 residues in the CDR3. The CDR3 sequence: CASKQGAGEKLFF. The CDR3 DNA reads TGTGCCAGCAAGCAGGGGGCGGGGGAAAAACTGTTTTTT.

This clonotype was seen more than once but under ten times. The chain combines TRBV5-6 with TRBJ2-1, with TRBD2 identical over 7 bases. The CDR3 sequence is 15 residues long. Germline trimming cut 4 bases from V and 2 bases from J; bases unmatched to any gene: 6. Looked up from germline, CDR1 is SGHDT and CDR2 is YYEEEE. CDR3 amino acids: CASSGGLPAYNEQFF. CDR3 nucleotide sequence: TGTGCCAGCAGCGGGGGACTACCAGCCTACAATGAGCAGTTCTTC.

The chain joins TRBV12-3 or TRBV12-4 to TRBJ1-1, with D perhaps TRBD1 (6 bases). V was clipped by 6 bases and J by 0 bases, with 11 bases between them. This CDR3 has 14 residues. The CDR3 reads CASSIQGLNTEAFF. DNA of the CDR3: TGTGCCAGCAGCATACAGGGACTGAACACTGAAGCTTTCTTT.

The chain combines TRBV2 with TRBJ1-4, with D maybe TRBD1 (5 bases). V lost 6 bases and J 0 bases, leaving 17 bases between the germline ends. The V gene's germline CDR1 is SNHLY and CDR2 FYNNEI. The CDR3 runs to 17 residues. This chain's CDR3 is CASRPRRGYATNEKLFF. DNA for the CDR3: TGTGCCAGCAGGCCACGGAGGGGCTACGCAACTAATGAAAAACTGTTTTTT.

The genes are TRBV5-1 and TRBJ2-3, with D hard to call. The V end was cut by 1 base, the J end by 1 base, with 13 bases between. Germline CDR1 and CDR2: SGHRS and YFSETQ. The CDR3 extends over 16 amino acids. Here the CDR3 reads CASSLTVVAGTDTQYF. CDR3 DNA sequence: TGCGCCAGCAGCTTGACGGTCGTCGCTGGCACAGATACGCAGTATTTT.

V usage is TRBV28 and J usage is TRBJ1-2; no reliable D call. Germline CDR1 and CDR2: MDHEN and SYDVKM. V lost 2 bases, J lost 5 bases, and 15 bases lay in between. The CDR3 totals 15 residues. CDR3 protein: CASSLPLGAGYGYTF. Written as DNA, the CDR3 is TGTGCCAGCAGTTTACCCCTAGGTGCTGGATATGGCTACACCTTC.

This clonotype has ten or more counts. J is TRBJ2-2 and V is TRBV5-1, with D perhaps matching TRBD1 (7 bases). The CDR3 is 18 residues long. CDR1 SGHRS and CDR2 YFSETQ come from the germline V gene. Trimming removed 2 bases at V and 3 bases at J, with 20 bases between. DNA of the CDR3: TGCGCCAGCAGCTTCGGGGGTCGGTTAGGACAGGACACCGGGGAGCTGTTTTTT. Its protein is CASSFGGRLGQDTGELFF.

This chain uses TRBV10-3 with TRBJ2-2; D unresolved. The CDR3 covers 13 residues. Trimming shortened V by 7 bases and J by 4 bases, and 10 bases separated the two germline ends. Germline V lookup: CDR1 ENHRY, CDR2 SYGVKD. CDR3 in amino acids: CAIKVVGTGELFF. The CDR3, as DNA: TGTGCCATCAAAGTAGTGGGCACCGGGGAGCTGTTTTTT.

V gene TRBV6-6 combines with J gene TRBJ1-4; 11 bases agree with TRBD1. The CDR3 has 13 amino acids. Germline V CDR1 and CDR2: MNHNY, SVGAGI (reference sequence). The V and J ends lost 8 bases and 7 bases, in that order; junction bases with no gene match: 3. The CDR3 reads CASSDRGLEKLFF. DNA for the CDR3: TGTGCCAGCTCGGACAGGGGGCTTGAAAAACTGTTTTTT.

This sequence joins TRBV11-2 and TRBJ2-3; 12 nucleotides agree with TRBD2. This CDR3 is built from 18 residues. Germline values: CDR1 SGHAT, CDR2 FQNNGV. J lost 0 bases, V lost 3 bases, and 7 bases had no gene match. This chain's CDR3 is CASSFGLAGHSSTDTQYF. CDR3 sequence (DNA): TGTGCCAGCAGCTTTGGACTAGCGGGACATTCTAGCACAGATACGCAGTATTTT.

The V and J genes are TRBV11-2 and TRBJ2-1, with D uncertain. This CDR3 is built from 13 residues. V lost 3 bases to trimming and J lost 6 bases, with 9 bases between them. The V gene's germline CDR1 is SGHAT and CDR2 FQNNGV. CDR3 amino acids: CASSLSRPNEQFF. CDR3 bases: TGTGCCAGCAGCTTGAGTCGGCCCAATGAGCAGTTCTTC.

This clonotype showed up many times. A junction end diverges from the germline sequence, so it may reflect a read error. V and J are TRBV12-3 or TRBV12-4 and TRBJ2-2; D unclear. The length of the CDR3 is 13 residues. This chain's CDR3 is CASSLGRTGELFF. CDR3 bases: TGCGCCAGCAGTCTCGGTAGGACCGGGGAGCTGTTTTTT.

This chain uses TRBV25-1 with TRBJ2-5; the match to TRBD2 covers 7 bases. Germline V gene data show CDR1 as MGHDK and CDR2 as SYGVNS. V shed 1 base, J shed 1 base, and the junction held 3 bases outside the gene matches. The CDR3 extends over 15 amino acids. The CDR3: CASSELVAGQETQYF. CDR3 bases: TGTGCCAGCAGTGAATTGGTAGCGGGCCAAGAGACCCAGTACTTC. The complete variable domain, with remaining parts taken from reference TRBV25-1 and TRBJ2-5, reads EADIYQTPRYLVIGTGKKITLECSQTMGHDKMYWYQQDPGMELHLIHYSYGVNSTEKGDLSSESTVSRIRTEHFPLTLESARPSHTSQYLCASSELVAGQETQYFGPGTRLLVL.

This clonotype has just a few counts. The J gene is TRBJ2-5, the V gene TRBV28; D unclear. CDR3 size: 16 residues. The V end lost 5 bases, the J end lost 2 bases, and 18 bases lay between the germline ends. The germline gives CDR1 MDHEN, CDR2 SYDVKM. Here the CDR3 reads CASSLGRVYIQETQYF. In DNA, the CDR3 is TGTGCCAGCAGTCTAGGACGGGTTTATATACAAGAGACCCAGTACTTC.

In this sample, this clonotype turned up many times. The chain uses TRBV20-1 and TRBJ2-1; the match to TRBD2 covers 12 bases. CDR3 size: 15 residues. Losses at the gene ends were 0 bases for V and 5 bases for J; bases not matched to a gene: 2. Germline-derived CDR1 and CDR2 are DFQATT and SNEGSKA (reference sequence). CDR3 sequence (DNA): TGCAGTGCTAGAGACCGGACTAGCGGGAACAATGAGCAGTTCTTC. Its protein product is CSARDRTSGNNEQFF.